Below, one T cell receptor (beta chain) is given with its context. These data originate in a study of blood T cell repertoires in COVID-19. Study context: T cells, B-cell-depleted T cells, or PBMCs supplied cDNA or gDNA.

Libraries were prepared by immunoSEQ multiplex PCR; TCRdb keeps only in-frame clonotypes and omits some of them. Of approximately 160,000 clones listed, over 85% are singletons. Trimming stripped 2 bases from V and 1 base from J, with 11 bases between. Germline CDR1 SGHAT, CDR2 FQNNGV. The CDR3 totals 15 residues. Sequencing used peripheral blood. The chain joins TRBV11-2 to TRBJ1-1; D might be TRBD1 (5 bases). The clonotype originates from a man in his 60s with active or convalescent COVID-19. The CDR3 DNA sequence: TGTGCCAGCAGCTTACAGGGATTGCAGAACACTGAAGCTTTCTTT. Its translation is CASSLQGLQNTEAFF.